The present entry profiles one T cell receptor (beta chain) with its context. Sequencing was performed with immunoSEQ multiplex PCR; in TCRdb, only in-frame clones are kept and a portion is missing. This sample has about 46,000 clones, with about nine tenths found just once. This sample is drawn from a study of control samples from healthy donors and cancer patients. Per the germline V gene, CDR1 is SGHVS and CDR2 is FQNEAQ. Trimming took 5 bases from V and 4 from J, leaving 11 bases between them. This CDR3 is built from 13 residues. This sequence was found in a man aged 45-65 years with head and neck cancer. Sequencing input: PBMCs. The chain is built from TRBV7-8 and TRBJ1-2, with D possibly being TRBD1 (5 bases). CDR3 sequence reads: CASSSTGTYGYTF. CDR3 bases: TGTGCCAGCAGCAGTACAGGAACCTATGGCTACACCTTC.